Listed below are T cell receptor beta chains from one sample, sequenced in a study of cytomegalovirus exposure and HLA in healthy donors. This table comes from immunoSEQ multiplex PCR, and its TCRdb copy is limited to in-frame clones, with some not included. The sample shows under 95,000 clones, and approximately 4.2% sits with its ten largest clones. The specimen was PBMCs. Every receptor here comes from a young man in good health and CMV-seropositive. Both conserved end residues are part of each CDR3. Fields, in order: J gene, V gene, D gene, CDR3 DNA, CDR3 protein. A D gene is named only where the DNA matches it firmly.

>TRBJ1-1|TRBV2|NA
TGTGCCAGCGGGGGGGCGGTGGGGACTGAAGCTTTCTTT
CASGGAVGTEAFF
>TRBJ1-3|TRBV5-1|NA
TGCGCCAGCAGCCATGACGGGATCTCTGGAAACACCATATATTTT
CASSHDGISGNTIYF
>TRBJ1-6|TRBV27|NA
TGTGCCAGCAGTTCAATACAGGAGAGGAATTCACCCCTCCACTTT
CASSSIQERNSPLHF
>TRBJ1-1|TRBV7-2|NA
TGTGCCAGCAGCTTGACAGGGAACACTGAAGCTTTCTTT
CASSLTGNTEAFF
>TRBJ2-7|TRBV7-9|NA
TGTGCCAGCAGCTTAGCCGTTTCCTACGAGCAGTACTTC
CASSLAVSYEQYF
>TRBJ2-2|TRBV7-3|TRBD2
TGTGCCAGCAGCTTGCGGGGGGGGCCGAACACCGGGGAGCTGTTTTTT
CASSLRGGPNTGELFF
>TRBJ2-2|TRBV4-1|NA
TGCGCCAGCAGCCCCCAGGGAATCACCGGGGAGCTGTTTTTT
CASSPQGITGELFF
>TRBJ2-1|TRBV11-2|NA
TGTGCCAGCAGCTTCGGCCTTGGGGGCGGGTACGCCTACAATGAGCAGTTCTTC
CASSFGLGGGYAYNEQFF
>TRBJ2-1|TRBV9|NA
TGTGCCAGCAGCGGAACCCCGGGTTTTGGATTAGGATCAGACAATGAGCAGTTCTTC
CASSGTPGFGLGSDNEQFF
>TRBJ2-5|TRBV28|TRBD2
TGTGCCAGCAGCCACGGACTAGCGGGGGGAGAAGAGACCCAGTACTTC
CASSHGLAGGEETQYF
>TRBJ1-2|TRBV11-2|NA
TGTGCCAGCAGCTCCCCAGGGGTAACTAGAGGCTACACCTTC
CASSSPGVTRGYTF
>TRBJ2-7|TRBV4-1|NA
TGCGCCAGCAGCCAAGAACAGAACTTCTGCGAGCAGTACTTC
CASSQEQNFCEQYF
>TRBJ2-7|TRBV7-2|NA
TGTGCCAGCAGCTTAGTGAGTACCTACGAGCAGTACTTC
CASSLVSTYEQYF
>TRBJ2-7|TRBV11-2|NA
TGTGCCAGCAGCTCAATCCCATACGAGCAGTACTTC
CASSSIPYEQYF
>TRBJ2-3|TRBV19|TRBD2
TGTGCCAGTAGTCGGGATCCGACTAGCGGGGGGCGCACCACAGATACGCAGTATTTT
CASSRDPTSGGRTTDTQYF
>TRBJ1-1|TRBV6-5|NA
TGTGCCACCCTAGCGGAGAACACTGAAGCTTTCTTT
CATLAENTEAFF
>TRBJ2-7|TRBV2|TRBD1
TGTGCCAGCTTAGGACAGGGCCGATACGAGCAGTACTTC
CASLGQGRYEQYF
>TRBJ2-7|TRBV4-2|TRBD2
TGTGCCAGCAGCCAAGATTTTACTAGCGGGACCCCATACGAGCAGTACTTC
CASSQDFTSGTPYEQYF
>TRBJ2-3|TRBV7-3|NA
TGTGCCAGCAGCTTTCTATCAAGCACAGATACGCAGTATTTT
CASSFLSSTDTQYF
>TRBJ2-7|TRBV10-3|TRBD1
TGTGCCATCAGTGCGTCGGAAGTGACCGGGACAGGGGTAAACGAGCAGTACTTC
CAISASEVTGTGVNEQYF
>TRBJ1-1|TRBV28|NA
TGTGCCAGCGGGGCGGGCGCGGGGAGCACTGAAGCTTTCTTT
CASGAGAGSTEAFF
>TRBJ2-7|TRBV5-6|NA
TGTGCCAGCAGCCCAACAGGTCTCAACGAGCAGTACTTC
CASSPTGLNEQYF
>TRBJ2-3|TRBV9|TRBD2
TGTGCCAGCAGCGCAACGGGACTAGCGGGGGGAGATACGCAGTATTTT
CASSATGLAGGDTQYF
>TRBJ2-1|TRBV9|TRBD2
TGTGCCAGCAGCCCGACTAGCGGGGGGGCCGTCTCCTACAATGAGCAGTTCTTC
CASSPTSGGAVSYNEQFF
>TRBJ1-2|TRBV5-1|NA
TGCGCCAGCAGCTTGGGGGATCTCCGGGGGTATGGCTACACCTTC
CASSLGDLRGYGYTF
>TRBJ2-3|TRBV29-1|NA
TGCAGCGTTGGTACAGCCGGCACAGATACGCAGTATTTT
CSVGTAGTDTQYF
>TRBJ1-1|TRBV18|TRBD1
TGTGCCAGCTCACCGGGACAGGGGGCGAACACTGAAGCTTTCTTT
CASSPGQGANTEAFF
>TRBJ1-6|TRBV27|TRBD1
TGTGCCAGCAGTCCCAAGACAGGGGCCTCCCGTGACCTCTCCTATAATTCACCCCTCCACTTT
CASSPKTGASRDLSYNSPLHF
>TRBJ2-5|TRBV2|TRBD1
TGTGCCAGCAGTGATGACAGGGCCCAAGAGACCCAGTACTTC
CASSDDRAQETQYF
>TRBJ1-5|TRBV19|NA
TGTGCCAGTAGTATAGATATCCGTAGGGGGCCCCAGCATTTT
CASSIDIRRGPQHF
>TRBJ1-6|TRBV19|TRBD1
TGTGCCAGTAGTGACAGGGACTATTCACCCCTCCACTTT
CASSDRDYSPLHF
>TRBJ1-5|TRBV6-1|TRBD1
TGTGCCAGCTCCAGGGGGTATCAGCCCCAGCATTTT
CASSRGYQPQHF
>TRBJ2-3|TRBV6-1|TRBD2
TGTGCCAGCAGTGAGGGGGGAGGGCACACAGATACGCAGTATTTT
CASSEGGGHTDTQYF
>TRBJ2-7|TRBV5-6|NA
TGTGCCAGCAGCTTGGTGGCCGCCTACGAGCAGTACTTC
CASSLVAAYEQYF
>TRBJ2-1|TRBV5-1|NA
TGCGCCAGCAGCTTGAAGTCGCTGATCCGGAATGAGCAGTTCTTC
CASSLKSLIRNEQFF
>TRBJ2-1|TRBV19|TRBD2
TGTGCCAGTAGTCTCCCTCTAGCGGGTGGTAGTCGTGAGCAGTTCTTC
CASSLPLAGGSREQFF
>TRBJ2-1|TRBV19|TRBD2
TGTGCCAGTAGTATACGGGCGGGAGTAAATGAGCAGTTCTTC
CASSIRAGVNEQFF
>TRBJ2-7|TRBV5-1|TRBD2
TGCGCCAGCAGCGCTAGCGGGAGCACCTACGAGCAGTACTTC
CASSASGSTYEQYF
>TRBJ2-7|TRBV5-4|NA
TGTGCCAGCAGAAGAGCGGGACAGGCTCGAAACGAGCACTTC
CASRRAGQARNEHF
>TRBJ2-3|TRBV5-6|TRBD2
TGTGCCAGCAGCTTGGGACGGGAGGGTGGTACGCAGTATTTT
CASSLGREGGTQYF
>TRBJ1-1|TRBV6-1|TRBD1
TGTGCCAGCAGAGCACCGGGACAGGGAACTGAAGCTTTCTTT
CASRAPGQGTEAFF
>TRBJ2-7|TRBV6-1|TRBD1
TGTGCCAGCAGTTCCGGGACAGGGCGCTACTTC
CASSSGTGRYF
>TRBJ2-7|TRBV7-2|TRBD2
TGTGCCAGCAGCTTAGGACTAGCGGAACTTCCCCACGAGCAGTACTTC
CASSLGLAELPHEQYF
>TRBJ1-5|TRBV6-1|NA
TGTGCCAGCAGTGACAGTTATCAGCCCCAGCATTTT
CASSDSYQPQHF
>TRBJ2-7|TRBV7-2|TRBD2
TGTGCCAGCAGCTTCAGAGCGGGAGTCTCTACTAATGAGCAGTACTTC
CASSFRAGVSTNEQYF
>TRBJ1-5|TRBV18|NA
TGTGCCAGCTCACCTGACACCGGGACAATAAATCAGCCCCAGCATTTT
CASSPDTGTINQPQHF
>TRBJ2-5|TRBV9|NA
TGTGCCAGCAGCCCCCGGCAGGGACTCCAAGAGACCCAGTACTTC
CASSPRQGLQETQYF
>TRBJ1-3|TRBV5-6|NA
TGTGCCAGCAGCTTAAATGGGGGGAACACCATATATTTT
CASSLNGGNTIYF